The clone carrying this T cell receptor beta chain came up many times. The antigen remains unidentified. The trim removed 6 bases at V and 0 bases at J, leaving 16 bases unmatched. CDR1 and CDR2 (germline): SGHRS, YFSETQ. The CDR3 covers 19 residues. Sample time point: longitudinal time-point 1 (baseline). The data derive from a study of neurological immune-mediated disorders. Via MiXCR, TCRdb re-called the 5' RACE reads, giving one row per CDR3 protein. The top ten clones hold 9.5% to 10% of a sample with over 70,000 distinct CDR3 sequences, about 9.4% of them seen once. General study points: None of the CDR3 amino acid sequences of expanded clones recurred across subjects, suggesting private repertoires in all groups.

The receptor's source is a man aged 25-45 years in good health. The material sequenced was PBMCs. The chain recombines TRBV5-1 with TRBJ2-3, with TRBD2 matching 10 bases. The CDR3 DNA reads TGCGCCAGCACCGAGAGGGGGATAGCGGGAGGACCTAGCACAGATACGCAGTATTTT. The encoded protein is CASTERGIAGGPSTDTQYF.